This entry describes one T cell receptor (beta chain). The junction shows a germline mismatch at one end, possibly a read error. Germline loops: CDR1 SGHDN, CDR2 FVKESK. The CDR3 length is 15 residues. This entry belongs to a study of CD8+CD57+ T cells in acquired aplastic anemia. Genomic DNA provided the template from which TCR beta VDJ and CDR3 profiles were obtained. MiXCR, applied by TCRdb to the reads, yields one record per CDR3 protein. The repertoire holds fewer than 200,000 distinct CDR3 sequences, with 45% to 55% as singletons. All sequencing subjects had displayed CD8+CD57+ cell expansion on flow cytometry. The patients, all of them, had severe acquired aplastic anemia. Each patient gave a blood sample that was collected before any therapy had been received.

Sequencing was carried out using sorted CD4+, CD8+, or CD8+CD57+ T cells (not recorded which) from PBMCs. This chain connects TRBV14 to TRBJ2-7; weak D call: TRBD1 (7 bases). This TCR came from a human donor with aplastic anemia. The CDR3 DNA is TGTGCCAGCGGCCAAGTCGCCAGGGGGGTCGGGGAGCAGTACTTC. This encodes CASGQVARGVGEQYF.